Listed below are T cell receptor beta chains from one sample, sequenced in a study of CD8 T cells in Susac syndrome. Via MiXCR, TCRdb re-called the immunoSEQ multiplex PCR reads, giving one row per CDR3 protein. The sample lists 95,000 to 150,000 distinct CDR3 sequences, 96% occurring once. The sample taken for sequencing was CD4+ T cells from PBMCs. The receptors come from a human donor with Susac syndrome. The CDR3 runs from the conserved cysteine through the conserved F or W. D genes are given only for firm matches. The size field is filled for only some rows; it gives once, few, many or a size class.

>TRBJ2-5|TRBV29-1|NA|NA
CSVERPTTGPEGETQYF
TGCAGCGTTGAGCGCCCTACGACAGGACCGGAGGGGGAGACCCAGTACTTC
>TRBJ2-1|TRBV20-1|TRBD2|NA
CSASSGAARGYNEQFF
TGCAGTGCTAGTAGCGGGGCCGCCCGAGGATACAATGAGCAGTTCTTC
>TRBJ1-1|TRBV20-1|TRBD1|NA
CSAVPTGYANTEAFF
TGCAGTGCTGTACCGACAGGGTACGCGAACACTGAAGCTTTCTTT
>TRBJ2-2|TRBV7-2|NA|NA
CASSLEAAGARRTGELFF
TGTGCCAGCAGCTTAGAGGCGGCGGGGGCTCGAAGAACCGGGGAGCTGTTTTTT
>TRBJ2-3|TRBV20-1|TRBD2|NA
CSAPWVAGETRWDTQYF
TGCAGTGCGCCATGGGTTGCGGGAGAAACGAGGTGGGATACGCAGTATTTT
>TRBJ1-1|TRBV18|NA|NA
CASSRQFDDEAFF
TGTGCCAGCTCACGACAGTTTGACGATGAAGCTTTCTTT
>TRBJ1-1|TRBV18|TRBD1|NA
CASSTGSDTEAFF
TGTGCCAGCTCGACAGGGAGTGACACTGAAGCTTTCTTT
>TRBJ2-2|TRBV7-2|TRBD2|NA
CASREVGRAGELFF
TGTGCCAGCAGGGAAGTCGGGAGGGCCGGGGAGCTGTTTTTT
>TRBJ2-1|TRBV18|NA|NA
CASQSYNEQFF
TGTGCCAGCCAGAGCTACAATGAGCAGTTCTTC
>TRBJ2-6|TRBV19|NA|NA
CASGSGANVLTF
TGTGCCAGTGGATCTGGGGCCAACGTCCTGACTTTC
>TRBJ2-3|TRBV6-5|TRBD2|NA
CASSSQTSGSTDTQYF
TGTGCCAGCAGTTCCCAGACTAGCGGAAGCACAGATACGCAGTATTTT
>TRBJ1-5|TRBV2|TRBD1|NA
CASSDRQGVGNQPQHF
TGTGCCAGCAGTGATCGACAGGGTGTGGGCAATCAGCCCCAGCATTTT
>TRBJ1-5|TRBV28|NA|NA
CASSPPGSLSSNQPQHF
TGTGCCAGCAGCCCGCCGGGTTCGCTATCTAGCAATCAGCCCCAGCATTTT
>TRBJ1-2|TRBV7-2|NA|NA
CASSTTQTGGYTF
TGTGCCAGCAGCACAACGCAGACAGGAGGCTACACCTTC
>TRBJ2-3|TRBV3-1|TRBD2|once
CASRGLAGENTQYF
TGTGCCAGCAGGGGACTAGCGGGAGAGAATACGCAGTATTTT
>TRBJ1-1|TRBV12-3/TRBV12-4|NA|NA
CATQPPTGVNTEAFF
TGTGCCACACAACCTCCAACTGGAGTGAACACTGAAGCTTTCTTT
>TRBJ2-1|TRBV7-3|NA|NA
CASSLAAYNEQFF
TGTGCCAGCAGCTTAGCGGCCTACAATGAGCAGTTCTTC
>TRBJ1-5|TRBV27|NA|NA
CASSSFREAQPQHF
TGTGCCAGCAGTAGTTTCAGGGAAGCTCAGCCCCAGCATTTT
>TRBJ2-1|TRBV29-1|TRBD1|NA
CSVQPTGAVEQFF
TGCAGCGTCCAACCGACAGGGGCGGTGGAGCAGTTCTTC
>TRBJ2-7|TRBV14|NA|NA
CASSQVPRSYEQYF
TGTGCCAGCAGCCAAGTTCCACGCTCCTACGAGCAGTACTTC
>TRBJ2-1|TRBV4-2|NA|NA
CASSQDRGSHNEQFF
TGTGCCAGCAGCCAAGATCGGGGGAGCCACAATGAGCAGTTCTTC
>TRBJ2-2|TRBV7-2|TRBD1|NA
CASTGTANTGELFF
TGTGCCAGCACGGGGACAGCGAACACCGGGGAGCTGTTTTTT
>TRBJ2-5|TRBV29-1|NA|NA
CSVLRGEETQYF
TGCAGCGTTCTACGAGGAGAAGAGACCCAGTACTTC
>TRBJ1-4|TRBV20-1|TRBD1|once
CSARQGFNEKLFF
TGCAGTGCGAGACAGGGTTTTAATGAAAAACTGTTTTTT
>TRBJ2-3|TRBV5-1|TRBD2|NA
CASSRRLAGGVVTDTQYF
TGCGCCAGCAGCCGTCGACTAGCGGGAGGAGTGGTCACAGATACGCAGTATTTT
>TRBJ2-3|TRBV5-1|TRBD2|NA
CASSLDGLAGNINTQYF
TGCGCCAGCAGCTTGGACGGACTAGCGGGTAATATAAATACGCAGTATTTT
>TRBJ1-3|TRBV7-9|NA|NA
CASSLEASSGNTIYF
TGTGCCAGCAGCTTGGAGGCCTCCTCTGGAAACACCATATATTTT
>TRBJ1-2|TRBV6-6|NA|NA
CASRSDNPGYTF
TGTGCCAGCAGATCGGACAACCCGGGGTACACCTTC
>TRBJ2-3|TRBV11-2|TRBD1|NA
CASSPGQGSGTDTQYF
TGTGCCAGCAGCCCCGGACAGGGGTCGGGCACAGATACGCAGTATTTT
>TRBJ2-7|TRBV6-5|NA|NA
CASSPSSLSYEQYF
TGTGCCAGCAGCCCCTCTAGCCTCTCCTACGAGCAGTACTTC
>TRBJ1-1|TRBV29-1|TRBD1|NA
CSAAFGQGGTEAFF
TGCAGCGCTGCGTTCGGACAGGGCGGCACTGAAGCTTTCTTT
>TRBJ2-3|TRBV12-5|NA|NA
CASGFRKDTQYF
TGTGCTAGTGGTTTCCGAAAGGATACGCAGTATTTT
>TRBJ2-1|TRBV27|NA|NA
CASRRGGRGSYGEQFF
TGTGCCTCCCGGAGGGGCGGCAGGGGGTCATATGGTGAGCAGTTCTTC
>TRBJ1-1|TRBV29-1|NA|NA
CSVAPNGNTEAFF
TGCAGCGTTGCGCCGAATGGGAACACTGAAGCTTTCTTT
>TRBJ2-2|TRBV20-1|TRBD1|NA
CSARQGADTGELFF
TGCAGTGCCAGACAGGGGGCGGACACCGGGGAGCTGTTTTTT
>TRBJ2-2|TRBV5-1|TRBD1|NA
CASRPQGSNTGELFF
TGCGCCAGCAGACCACAGGGGTCGAATACCGGGGAGCTGTTTTTT
>TRBJ2-7|TRBV20-1|TRBD2|NA
CSARFSGRPSYEQYF
TGCAGTGCTAGATTTAGCGGGAGGCCTTCCTACGAGCAGTACTTC
>TRBJ2-1|TRBV15|NA|NA
CATSRERGRGNEQFF
TGTGCCACCAGCAGAGAACGGGGGAGAGGCAATGAGCAGTTCTTC
>TRBJ2-7|TRBV7-9|TRBD1|once
CASSAGTVYEQYF
TGTGCCAGCAGCGCCGGGACAGTCTACGAGCAGTACTTC
>TRBJ2-4|TRBV2|TRBD1|NA
CASSDPGQGNIQYF
TGTGCCAGCAGTGACCCCGGACAGGGTAACATTCAGTACTTC
>TRBJ2-6|TRBV25-1|NA|NA
CASSGQRISSGANVLTF
TGTGCCAGCAGTGGGCAGAGAATCAGTTCAGGGGCCAACGTCCTGACTTTC
>TRBJ2-5|TRBV29-1|NA|NA
CSVSTRALRETQYF
TGCAGCGTTAGCACCCGGGCCCTGCGAGAGACCCAGTACTTC